This TCR beta chain emerged from a study of blood T cell repertoires in COVID-19. The CDR3 runs 14 residues. Germline values: CDR1 MNHEY, CDR2 SVGAGI. V lost 6 bases, J lost 6 bases, and 10 bases stayed unmatched. The assay was immunoSEQ multiplex PCR, and TCRdb's table has in-frame clones only and misses some. The profile shows about 130,000 clones, approximately 82% of them singletons. Sequencing was done on a sample of peripheral blood. The sequence was collected from a man aged 55-75 years with acute or convalescent COVID-19. The genes are TRBV6-5 and TRBJ1-1, with TRBD1 identical over 7 bases. The chain's CDR3 is CASRFEGARAEAFF. Here the CDR3 DNA reads TGTGCCAGCAGGTTTGAGGGGGCCAGGGCTGAAGCTTTCTTT.